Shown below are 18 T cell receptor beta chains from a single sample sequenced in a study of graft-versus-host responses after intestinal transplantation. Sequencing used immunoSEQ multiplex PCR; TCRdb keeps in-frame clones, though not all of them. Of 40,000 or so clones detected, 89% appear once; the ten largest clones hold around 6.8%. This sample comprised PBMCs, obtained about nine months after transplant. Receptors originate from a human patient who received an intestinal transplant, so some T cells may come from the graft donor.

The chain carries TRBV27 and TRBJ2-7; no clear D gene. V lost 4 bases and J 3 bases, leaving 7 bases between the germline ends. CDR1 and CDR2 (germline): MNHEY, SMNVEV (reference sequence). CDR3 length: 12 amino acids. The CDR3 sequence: CASSSGNYEQYF. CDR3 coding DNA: TGTGCCAGCAGTTCGGGCAACTACGAGCAGTACTTC.

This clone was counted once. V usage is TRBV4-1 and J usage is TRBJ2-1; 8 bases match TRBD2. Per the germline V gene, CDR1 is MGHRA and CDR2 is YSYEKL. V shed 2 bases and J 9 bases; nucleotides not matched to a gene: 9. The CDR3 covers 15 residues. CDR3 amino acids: CASSQPSAGGVEQFF. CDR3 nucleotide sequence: TGCGCCAGCAGCCAACCTTCGGCCGGGGGGGTTGAGCAGTTCTTC.

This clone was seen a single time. The CDR3 DNA is TGTGCCAGCAGCGTAGGTAACTTCAACACTGAAGCTTTCTTT. Translated, it gives CASSVGNFNTEAFF. This chain links TRBV9 with TRBJ1-1; D unresolved. Trimming left V 0 bases short and J 2 bases short, with 8 bases between. The CDR3 has 14 residues. Germline lookup yields CDR1 SGDLS and CDR2 YYNGEE.

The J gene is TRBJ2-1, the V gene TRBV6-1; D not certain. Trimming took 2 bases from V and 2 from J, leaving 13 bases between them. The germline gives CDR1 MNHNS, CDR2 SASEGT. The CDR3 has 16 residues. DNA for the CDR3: TGTGCCAGCAGTGAACGGGCGCCCGCCGCCTACAATGAGCAGTTCTTC. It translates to CASSERAPAAYNEQFF.

CDR3 coding DNA: TGTGCCAGCAGCTCCCAGGGCTCGGGCGAGCAGTACTTC. Translation: CASSSQGSGEQYF. J is TRBJ2-7 and V is TRBV7-9; D is possibly TRBD1 (5 bases). This CDR3 is built from 13 residues. Trimming shortened V by 4 bases and J by 6 bases, and 13 bases separated the two germline ends. Germline V CDR1 and CDR2: SEHNR, FQNEAQ (reference sequence).

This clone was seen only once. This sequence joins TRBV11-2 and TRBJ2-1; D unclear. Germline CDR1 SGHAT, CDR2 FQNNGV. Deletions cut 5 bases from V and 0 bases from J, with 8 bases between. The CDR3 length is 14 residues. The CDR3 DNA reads TGTGCCAGCAGCGGGGATCCCTCCTACAATGAGCAGTTCTTC. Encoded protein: CASSGDPSYNEQFF. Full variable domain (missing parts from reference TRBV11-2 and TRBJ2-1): EAGVAQSPRYKIIEKRQSVAFWCNPISGHATLYWYQQILGQGPKLLIQFQNNGVVDDSQLPKDRFSAERLKGVDSTLKIQPAKLEDSAVYLCASSGDPSYNEQFFGPGTRLTVL.

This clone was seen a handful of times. The CDR3 DNA sequence: TGCGCCAGCAGCCTAGCCGGACAGGGATACGAGCAGTACTTC. As protein: CASSLAGQGYEQYF. The V call is TRBV5-1, the J call TRBJ2-7; 8 bases fit TRBD1. The V gene end was trimmed by 4 bases and the J gene end by 4 bases; junction bases not matched to a gene: 7. CDR1 is SGHRS and CDR2 is YFSETQ in the germline V gene. The CDR3 has 14 amino acids.

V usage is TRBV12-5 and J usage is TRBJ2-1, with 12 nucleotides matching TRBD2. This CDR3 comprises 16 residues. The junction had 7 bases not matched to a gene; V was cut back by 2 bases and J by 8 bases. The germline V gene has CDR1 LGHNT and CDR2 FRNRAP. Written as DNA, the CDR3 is TGTGCTAGTGGTTTGTGGCTAGCGGGGGGGTTCGATGAGCAGTTCTTC. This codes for CASGLWLAGGFDEQFF.

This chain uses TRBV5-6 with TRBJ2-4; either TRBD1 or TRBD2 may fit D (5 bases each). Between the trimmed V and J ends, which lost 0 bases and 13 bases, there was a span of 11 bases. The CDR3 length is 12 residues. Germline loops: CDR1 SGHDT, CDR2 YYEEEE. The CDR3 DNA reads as TGTGCCAGCAGCTTGGAGGCTGGGGACCAGTACTTC. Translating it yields CASSLEAGDQYF.

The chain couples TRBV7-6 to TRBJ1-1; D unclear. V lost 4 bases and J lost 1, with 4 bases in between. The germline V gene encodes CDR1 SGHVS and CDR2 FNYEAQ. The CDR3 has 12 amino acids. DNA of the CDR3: TGTGCCAGCAGCTCCGAGAACACTGAAGCTTTCTTT. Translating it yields CASSSENTEAFF. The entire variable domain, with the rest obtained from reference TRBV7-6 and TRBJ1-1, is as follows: GAGVSQSPRYKVTKRGQDVALRCDPISGHVSLYWYRQALGQGPEFLTYFNYEAQQDKSGLPNDRFSAERPEGSISTLTIQRTEQRDSAMYRCASSSENTEAFFGQGTRLTVV.

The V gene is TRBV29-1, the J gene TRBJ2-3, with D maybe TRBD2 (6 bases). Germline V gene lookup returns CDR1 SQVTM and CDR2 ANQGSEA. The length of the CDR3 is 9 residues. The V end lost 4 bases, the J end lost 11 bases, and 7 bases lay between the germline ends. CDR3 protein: CSVGDLQYF. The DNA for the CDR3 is TGCAGCGTTGGGGACTTGCAGTATTTT.

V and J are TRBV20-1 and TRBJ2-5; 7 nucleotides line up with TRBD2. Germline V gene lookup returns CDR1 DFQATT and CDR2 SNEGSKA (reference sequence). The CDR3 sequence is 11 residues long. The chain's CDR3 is CTSGVGETQYF. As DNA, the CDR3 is TGCACCAGCGGGGTCGGAGAGACCCAGTACTTC.

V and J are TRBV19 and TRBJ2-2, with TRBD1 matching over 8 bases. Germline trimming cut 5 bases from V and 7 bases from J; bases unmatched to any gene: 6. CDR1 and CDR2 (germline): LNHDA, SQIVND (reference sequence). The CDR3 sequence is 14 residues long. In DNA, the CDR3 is TGTGCCAGTAGTTCAACAGGGGGTGTCGGGGAGCTGTTTTTT. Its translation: CASSSTGGVGELFF.

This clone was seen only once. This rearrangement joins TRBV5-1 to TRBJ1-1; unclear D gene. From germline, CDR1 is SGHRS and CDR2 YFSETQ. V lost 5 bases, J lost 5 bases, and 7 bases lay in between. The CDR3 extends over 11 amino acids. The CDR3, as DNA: TGCGCCAGCAGATCTATGACTGAAGCTTTCTTT. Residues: CASRSMTEAFF.

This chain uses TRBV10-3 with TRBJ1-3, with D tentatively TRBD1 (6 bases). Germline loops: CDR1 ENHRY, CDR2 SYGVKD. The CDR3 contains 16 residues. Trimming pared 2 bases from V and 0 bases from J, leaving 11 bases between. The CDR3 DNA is TGTGCCATCAGTGAGGTGGGGGCGCGCTCTGGAAACACCATATATTTT. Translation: CAISEVGARSGNTIYF.

The CDR3 DNA is TGTGCCAGCTCACCACCGCCCCGGGGGCGCCCCACAGATACGCAGTATTTT. Translating gives CASSPPPRGRPTDTQYF. The chain uses TRBV18 and TRBJ2-3, with D possibly being TRBD1 or TRBD2 (6 bases each). Trimming stripped 0 bases from V and 2 bases from J, with 15 bases between. Germline lookup yields CDR1 KGHSH and CDR2 LQKENI. This CDR3 is 17 amino acids long. Full variable domain (remainder filled in from reference TRBV18 and TRBJ2-3): NAGVMQNPRHLVRRRGQEARLRCSPMKGHSHVYWYRQLPEEGLKFMVYLQKENIIDESGMPKERFSAEFPKEGPSILRIQQVVRGDSAAYFCASSPPPRGRPTDTQYFGPGTRLTVL.

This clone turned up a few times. The CDR3 DNA follows: TGTGCCAGCAGCCATCGGACTAGCGGGGGTGGCACAGATACGCAGTATTTT. It translates to CASSHRTSGGGTDTQYF. V gene TRBV4-2 combines with J gene TRBJ2-3; the match to TRBD2 covers 13 bases. CDR1 is LGHNA, CDR2 YNFKEQ, per germline. This CDR3 spans 17 amino acids. V shed 3 bases, J shed 1 base, and the junction held 4 bases outside the gene matches.

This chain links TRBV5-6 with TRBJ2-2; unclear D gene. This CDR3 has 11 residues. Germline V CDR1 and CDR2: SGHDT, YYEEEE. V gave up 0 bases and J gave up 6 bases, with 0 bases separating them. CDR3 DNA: TGTGCCAGCAGCTTGGCCGGGGAGCTGTTTTTT. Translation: CASSLAGELFF.